The 8 T cell receptor beta chains given below trace back to one sample, sequenced in a study of blood T cell repertoires in COVID-19. Sequencing was performed with immunoSEQ multiplex PCR; in TCRdb, only in-frame clones are kept and a portion is missing. The table has 310,000 or so clones, 85% to 90% seen once. The sequenced sample was PBMCs or T cells enriched from blood (not recorded which). Receptors were obtained from a young woman who had recovered from COVID-19.

This chain joins TRBV7-3 and TRBJ2-1; 8 bases agree with TRBD2. Trimming cost V 3 bases and J 4 bases; bases outside gene matches: 5. The CDR3 has 15 residues. The V gene's germline CDR1 is SGHTA and CDR2 FQGTGA. CDR3 coding DNA: TGTGCCAGCAGCTTCGGGACTAGTGGGTACAATGAGCAGTTCTTC. This translates into CASSFGTSGYNEQFF.

The rearrangement uses TRBV2 and TRBJ2-5; TRBD2 aligns across 7 bases. This CDR3 contains 18 residues. V gave up 0 bases and J gave up 5 bases; unmatched junction bases: 15. The germline CDR1 and CDR2 sequences are SNHLY and FYNNEI. The CDR3 reads CASSEAFPLAGEPETQYF. DNA of the CDR3: TGTGCCAGCAGTGAAGCGTTTCCCTTGGCGGGAGAGCCGGAGACCCAGTACTTC.

The CDR3 DNA reads as TGCGCCAGCAGTGAGGAACTGGACAGGGGAAAAAATGGCTACACCTTC. The encoded protein is CASSEELDRGKNGYTF. The V and J genes are TRBV10-1 and TRBJ1-2; 9 bases are a match to TRBD1. V lost 2 bases and J lost 6; bases outside the gene matches: 10. CDR1 is WNHNN and CDR2 is SYGVQD in the germline V gene (reference sequence). This CDR3 is 16 amino acids long.

The genes are TRBV6-5 and TRBJ1-2; D is unclear. Germline V CDR1 and CDR2: MNHEY, SVGAGI. The CDR3 length is 11 residues. With 4 bases removed from V and 6 bases from J, the gap between germline ends came to 6 bases. CDR3 sequence: CASSSEHGYTF. The CDR3 bases are TGTGCCAGCAGTTCTGAGCATGGCTACACCTTC.

This clone was observed a single time. This chain uses TRBV4-1 with TRBJ2-7; tentatively, D is TRBD1 (6 bases). The V end lost 1 base, the J end lost 6 bases, and 13 bases lay between the germline ends. The length of the CDR3 is 14 residues. Germline V gives CDR1 MGHRA, CDR2 YSYEKL. CDR3 in amino acids: CASSQVQGSTEQYF. In DNA form, the CDR3 reads TGCGCCAGCAGCCAAGTACAGGGCTCCACCGAGCAGTACTTC.

The V call is TRBV5-6, the J call TRBJ1-4; a weak D match, TRBD1 (6 bases). This CDR3 is built from 15 residues. Trimming removed 2 bases from V and 4 bases from J, with 12 bases in between. Germline V gene data show CDR1 as SGHDT and CDR2 as YYEEEE. In DNA form, the CDR3 reads TGTGCCAGCAGCTTACTACAGGGTAATAATGAAAAACTGTTTTTT. Encoded protein: CASSLLQGNNEKLFF. Together with reference TRBV5-6 and TRBJ1-4, the CDR3 gives the full variable domain: DAGVTQSPTHLIKTRGQQVTLRCSPKSGHDTVSWYQQALGQGPQFIFQYYEEEERQRGNFPDRFSGHQFPNYSSELNVNALLLGDSALYLCASSLLQGNNEKLFFGSGTQLSVL.

The rearrangement links TRBV20-1 to TRBJ2-7; 7 nucleotides match TRBD1. This CDR3 has 11 residues. Germline-derived CDR1 and CDR2 are DFQATT and SNEGSKA (reference sequence). V lost 6 bases, J lost 6 bases, and 5 bases stayed unmatched. The CDR3 region has the DNA TGCAGTGCAAATACAGGGGTCGAGCAGTACTTC. This codes for CSANTGVEQYF.

The chain links TRBV5-1 to TRBJ1-5; 8 nucleotides match TRBD1. Germline lookup yields CDR1 SGHRS and CDR2 YFSETQ. The CDR3 contains 12 residues. V gave up 4 bases and J gave up 13 bases; unmatched junction bases: 7. Here the CDR3 reads CASSTGQDQQHF. The CDR3 nucleotides are TGCGCCAGCAGCACGGGACAGGACCAACAGCATTTT.